This T cell receptor beta chain was retrieved from a study of blood T cells in healthy people across ages. Study context: Every two T cells gave about one barcoded beta molecule via template switching.

The study recruited healthy Caucasian donors from Russia who were aged about 6 to 90. Total RNA, at least 6 micrograms per sample, was extracted from PBMCs. Sample-barcoded 5' priming and a J-beta primer mix drove a second PCR of roughly 7 to 11 cycles. From the 5' RACE reads, TCRdb called clonotypes with MiXCR, one entry per CDR3 protein. The sample has roughly 930,000 distinct CDR3 sequences; about 44% are singletons. CDR3 size: 13 residues. Trimming stripped 0 bases from V and 2 bases from J, with 6 bases between. Germline V CDR1 and CDR2: GTSNPN, SVGIG (reference sequence). The chain employs TRBV30 and TRBJ2-3; D not resolved. Material for sequencing was blood. The sequence was collected from a man aged 25 to 40 in good health. CDR3 amino acids: CAWSVRTTDTQYF. CDR3 bases: TGTGCCTGGAGTGTAAGGACCACAGATACGCAGTATTTT.